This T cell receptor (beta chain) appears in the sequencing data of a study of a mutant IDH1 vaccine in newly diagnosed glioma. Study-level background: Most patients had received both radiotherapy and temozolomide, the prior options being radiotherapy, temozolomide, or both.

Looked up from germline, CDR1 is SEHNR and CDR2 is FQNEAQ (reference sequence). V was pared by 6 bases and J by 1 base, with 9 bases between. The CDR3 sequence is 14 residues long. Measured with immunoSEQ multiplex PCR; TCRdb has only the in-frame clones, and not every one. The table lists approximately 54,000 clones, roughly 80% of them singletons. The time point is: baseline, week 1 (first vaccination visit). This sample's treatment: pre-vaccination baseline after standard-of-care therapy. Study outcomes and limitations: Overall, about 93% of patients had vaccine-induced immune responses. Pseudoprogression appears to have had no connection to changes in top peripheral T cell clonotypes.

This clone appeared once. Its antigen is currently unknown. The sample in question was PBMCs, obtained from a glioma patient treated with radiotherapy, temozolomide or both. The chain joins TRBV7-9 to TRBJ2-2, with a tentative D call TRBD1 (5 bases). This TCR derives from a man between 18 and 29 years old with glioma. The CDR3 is CASRQDRNTGELFF. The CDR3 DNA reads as TGTGCCAGCAGACAAGACAGGAACACCGGGGAGCTGTTTTTT.